This TCR beta chain is drawn from a study of blood T cell repertoires in COVID-19. Between the trimmed V and J ends, which lost 5 bases and 4 bases, there was a span of 6 bases. The length of the CDR3 is 12 residues. Germline-derived CDR1 and CDR2 are SNHLY and FYNNEI. Generated by immunoSEQ multiplex PCR, the TCRdb table keeps only in-frame clones and is missing some. The sample includes 210,000 or so clones, 92% of them seen just once. The sequence came from a man under 40 with acute or convalescent COVID-19. The V gene is TRBV2, the J gene TRBJ2-1; D remains unclear. Material for sequencing was peripheral blood. The CDR3 DNA reads TGTGCCAGCAGTTCCAGATACAATGAGCAGTTCTTC. It encodes CASSSRYNEQFF. The whole variable domain, remainder taken from reference TRBV2 and TRBJ2-1, is EPEVTQTPSHQVTQMGQEVILRCVPISNHLYFYWYRQILGQKVEFLVSFYNNEISEKSEIFDDQFSVERPDGSNFTLKIRSTKLEDSAMYFCASSSRYNEQFFGPGTRLTVL.